Presented here are 5 T cell receptor beta chains from one specimen sequenced in a study of blood T cell repertoires in COVID-19. Libraries were prepared by immunoSEQ multiplex PCR; TCRdb keeps only in-frame clonotypes and omits some of them. Of around 270,000 clones in the sample, 80% to 85% were seen once. Sequencing was done on a sample of peripheral blood. These receptors were collected from a middle-aged woman who had recovered from COVID-19.

The chain combines TRBV5-6 with TRBJ1-5; 9 nucleotides match TRBD1. Germline V gene sequence: CDR1 SGHDT, CDR2 YYEEEE. This CDR3 region has 16 residues. The trim removed 4 bases at V and 7 bases at J, leaving 12 bases unmatched. CDR3 nucleotide sequence: TGTGCCAGCAGCCTAACCGGGACAGGGTACTGGCAGCCCCAGCATTTT. Residues: CASSLTGTGYWQPQHF.

In this sample, this clone turned up many times. The gene calls are TRBV5-4 and TRBJ1-2; no firm D call. Germline CDR1 is SGHNT and CDR2 is YYREEE (reference sequence). The CDR3 runs to 15 residues. Trimming cost V 6 bases and J 5 bases, with 20 bases left between them. CDR3 nucleotides: TGTGCCAGCACCCCACAAATGGGCAGCCGATATGGCTACACCTTC. Translation: CASTPQMGSRYGYTF. The full variable domain, completed using reference TRBV5-4 and TRBJ1-2, is ETGVTQSPTHLIKTRGQQVTLRCSSQSGHNTVSWYQQALGQGPQFIFQYYREEENGRGNFPPRFSGLQFPNYSSELNVNALELDDSALYLCASTPQMGSRYGYTFGSGTRLTVV.

The rearrangement links TRBV5-1 to TRBJ1-2; the D is unclear. V was pared by 0 bases and J by 5 bases, with 5 bases between. The CDR3 totals 12 residues. In germline, CDR1 is SGHRS, CDR2 YFSETQ. The CDR3 sequence is CASSLGDYGYTF. The CDR3, as DNA: TGCGCCAGCAGCTTGGGAGATTATGGCTACACCTTC. Supplemented by reference TRBV5-1 and TRBJ1-2, the full variable domain reads KAGVTQTPRYLIKTRGQQVTLSCSPISGHRSVSWYQQTPGQGLQFLFEYFSETQRNKGNFPGRFSGRQFSNSRSEMNVSTLELGDSALYLCASSLGDYGYTFGSGTRLTVV.

The V and J genes are TRBV24-1 and TRBJ2-5, with D possibly matching TRBD1 (6 bases). Germline V CDR1 and CDR2: KGHDR, SFDVKD. CDR3 length equals 11 residues. The V end lost 9 bases, the J end lost 2 bases, and 6 bases lay between the germline ends. The CDR3, as DNA: TGTGCCACCGGACAGCAAGAGACCCAGTACTTC. It is translated as CATGQQETQYF.

This clone has a handful of counts. The gene calls are TRBV3-1 (or the pseudogene TRBV3-2) and TRBJ1-3, with D unclear. The CDR3 sequence is 14 residues long. The V end was cut by 2 bases, the J end by 4 bases, with 9 bases between. Germline CDR1 LGHDT, CDR2 YNNKEL (reference sequence). CDR3 sequence (DNA): TGTGCCAGCAGCCAACGGGAAGCAGGAAACACCATATATTTT. It encodes CASSQREAGNTIYF.